The clone carrying this T cell receptor (beta chain) turned up a few times. The data stem from a study of blood T cell repertoires in COVID-19. Background on the study: Both acute and convalescent COVID-19 samples were obtained from the United States, Italy and Spain. The cDNA or gDNA used as material had been derived from T cells, B-cell-depleted T cells, or PBMCs.

Methods used by the authors: Cell counts per sample came from amplifying reference gene primers. The table came from immunoSEQ multiplex PCR; TCRdb's copy has only in-frame clones and leaves some out. V and J calls plus clone size are reproduced from that table; the DNA served to infer D and trimming. The sample contains about 87,000 clones, around 87% of which appear only once. The CDR3 has 14 residues. CDR1 SGHTA and CDR2 FQGNSA come from the germline V gene. V lost 1 base and J 2 bases, leaving 9 bases between the germline ends. Sequences were obtained from peripheral blood. This receptor was identified in a man in his forties with acute or convalescent COVID-19. The chain employs TRBV7-2 and TRBJ2-7; D remains unclear. DNA for the CDR3: TGTGCCAGCAGCTTAGAACAGAACACCTACGAGCAGTACTTC. It encodes CASSLEQNTYEQYF.